This T cell receptor beta chain derives from a study of CD8 T cells in ankylosing spondylitis. Study-level results: The clones that were linked to disease were reported to be significantly enriched in matched synovial fluid samples from ankylosing spondylitis patients. Disease-linked clones bore a CD8+ phenotype, appearing relatively rarely in peripheral blood. Characteristic of ankylosing spondylitis blood, it appeared, was a TCR beta motif comprising several highly homologous variants.

Germline CDR1 SGHTA, CDR2 FQGNSA. V lost 2 bases and J 0 bases, leaving 4 bases between the germline ends. The CDR3 covers 13 residues. This clonotype was counted at least ten times. Its matching antigen is unknown. Using quantitative 5'-RACE with molecular barcodes, the authors made TCR beta libraries. Via MiXCR, TCRdb re-called the 5' RACE reads, giving one row per CDR3 protein. Among more than 95,000 distinct CDR3 sequences, about 7.7% were seen once, and the ten largest hold 9.5% to 10%. J is TRBJ1-1 and V is TRBV7-2; the D is unclear. Sequenced: blood, either unsorted or a sorted T cell fraction (not recorded which). The source is a male donor with ankylosing spondylitis or in good health (not recorded which). The CDR3: CASSLRMNTEAFF. The DNA for the CDR3 is TGTGCCAGCAGCTTAAGGATGAACACTGAAGCTTTCTTT.